This is a list of T cell receptor beta chains from one sample in a study of early T cells in non-severe SARS-CoV-2 infection. TCRdb redid the calling of the 5' RACE reads with MiXCR, one entry per CDR3 protein. The data hold about 44,000 distinct CDR3 sequences, with 9% to 15% observed a single time. The sequenced material came from whole blood. The receptors come from an adult who was a healthcare worker with PCR-confirmed SARS-CoV-2 infection or an uninfected control (not recorded which). Both conserved end residues are part of each CDR3. Each record gives: clone size, V gene, J gene, D gene, CDR3 DNA, CDR3 protein. The D gene is left open where the match is weak. Clone size is given for some rows only: seen once, a few or many times, or a class if the clone is expanded.

clone_size: many; v_call: TRBV28; j_call: TRBJ1-1; d_call: -; cdr3_nt: TGTGCCAGCTCCTCCTGGACGTTGAACACTGAAGCTTTCTTT; cdr3_aa: CASSSWTLNTEAFF
clone_size: -; v_call: TRBV5-4; j_call: TRBJ1-2; d_call: -; cdr3_nt: TGTGCCAGCAGCTTGATGGGGGGAATGAAGGATGGCTACACCTTC; cdr3_aa: CASSLMGGMKDGYTF
clone_size: many; v_call: TRBV11-2; j_call: TRBJ2-7; d_call: TRBD2; cdr3_nt: TGTGCCAGCAGCTTCCCCGGGGGGGGACTACCTCTTACAGAGCAGTACTTC; cdr3_aa: CASSFPGGGLPLTEQYF
clone_size: -; v_call: TRBV28; j_call: TRBJ1-1; d_call: -; cdr3_nt: TGTGCCAGCAGCCGCCGGGTGGTAGCTTTCTTT; cdr3_aa: CASSRRVVAFF
clone_size: -; v_call: TRBV11-2; j_call: TRBJ2-5; d_call: TRBD2; cdr3_nt: TGTGCCAGCAGCCCTGTCCCCGGGACTAGCGGACAAGAGACCCAGTACTTC; cdr3_aa: CASSPVPGTSGQETQYF
clone_size: -; v_call: TRBV6-2/TRBV6-3; j_call: TRBJ2-2; d_call: -; cdr3_nt: TGTGCCAGCAGTTACCTCCGTGGTCATTTAACCGGGGAGCTGTTTTTT; cdr3_aa: CASSYLRGHLTGELFF
clone_size: few; v_call: TRBV2; j_call: TRBJ2-7; d_call: TRBD1; cdr3_nt: TGTGCCAGCGCTCCCGGGACAGACTCCTACGAGCAGTACTTC; cdr3_aa: CASAPGTDSYEQYF
clone_size: many; v_call: TRBV13; j_call: TRBJ1-2; d_call: -; cdr3_nt: TGTGCCAGCAGTAAGCGCTACTATGGCTACACCTTC; cdr3_aa: CASSKRYYGYTF
clone_size: -; v_call: TRBV2; j_call: TRBJ2-1; d_call: -; cdr3_nt: TGTGCCAGCAGTGAACAGGGGATGAATGAGCAGTTCTTC; cdr3_aa: CASSEQGMNEQFF
clone_size: many; v_call: TRBV15; j_call: TRBJ2-6; d_call: -; cdr3_nt: TGTGCCACCAGCAGAGAAGGGTCTGGGGCCAACGTCCTGACTTTC; cdr3_aa: CATSREGSGANVLTF
clone_size: many; v_call: TRBV2; j_call: TRBJ2-6; d_call: TRBD1; cdr3_nt: TGTGCCAGCAGTGTACAGGGGGCGCATAGCTCTGGGGCCAACGTCCTGACTTTC; cdr3_aa: CASSVQGAHSSGANVLTF
clone_size: few; v_call: TRBV24-1; j_call: TRBJ2-2; d_call: -; cdr3_nt: TGTGCCACCAGTGATTTGGATACCGAGACCGGGGAGCTGTTTTTT; cdr3_aa: CATSDLDTETGELFF
clone_size: -; v_call: TRBV20-1; j_call: TRBJ1-1; d_call: -; cdr3_nt: TGCAGTGCTAGAGCTACTGGCGACAGCCCTTACGCTTTCTTT; cdr3_aa: CSARATGDSPYAFF
clone_size: many; v_call: TRBV7-2; j_call: TRBJ2-1; d_call: -; cdr3_nt: TGTGCCAGCAGCTTGAACTACTACAATGAGCAGTTCTTC; cdr3_aa: CASSLNYYNEQFF
clone_size: -; v_call: TRBV10-3; j_call: TRBJ1-3; d_call: TRBD1; cdr3_nt: TGTGCCATCAGTGAGCCGGGGACAGTCTCTGGAAACACCATATATTTT; cdr3_aa: CAISEPGTVSGNTIYF
clone_size: few; v_call: TRBV9; j_call: TRBJ1-5; d_call: -; cdr3_nt: TGTGCCAGCAGCGTCGGAGGGACCCAGCCCCAGCATTTT; cdr3_aa: CASSVGGTQPQHF
clone_size: few; v_call: TRBV4-3; j_call: TRBJ1-1; d_call: -; cdr3_nt: TGCGCCAGCAGCCAAGATCTACAACACATGGACACTGAAGCTTTCTTT; cdr3_aa: CASSQDLQHMDTEAFF
clone_size: many; v_call: TRBV2; j_call: TRBJ2-2; d_call: -; cdr3_nt: TGTGCCAGCGGAAAAGAATACAACAGCGCGAACACCGGGGAGCTGTTTTTT; cdr3_aa: CASGKEYNSANTGELFF
clone_size: -; v_call: TRBV4-1; j_call: TRBJ2-4; d_call: TRBD1; cdr3_nt: TGCGCCAGCAGCCAAGATCCTCAGGGGGCCCAAAACATTCAGTACTTC; cdr3_aa: CASSQDPQGAQNIQYF
clone_size: few; v_call: TRBV19; j_call: TRBJ2-2; d_call: -; cdr3_nt: TGTGCCAGTATGGGCAGACACCTCTCGAAAACCGGGGAGCTGTTTTTT; cdr3_aa: CASMGRHLSKTGELFF
clone_size: -; v_call: TRBV7-9; j_call: TRBJ2-2; d_call: -; cdr3_nt: TGTGCCAGCAGCTCTAGCGCCGGGGAGCTGTTTTTT; cdr3_aa: CASSSSAGELFF
clone_size: few; v_call: TRBV24-1; j_call: TRBJ1-1; d_call: -; cdr3_nt: TGTGCCACCACCGTTCTGGGACAATTGAACACTGAAGCTTTCTTT; cdr3_aa: CATTVLGQLNTEAFF
clone_size: -; v_call: TRBV4-1; j_call: TRBJ2-7; d_call: -; cdr3_nt: TGCGCCAGCAGCCAACGCCTCTTCGCGGATACGTCGCAGGAGCAGTACTTC; cdr3_aa: CASSQRLFADTSQEQYF
clone_size: many; v_call: TRBV20-1; j_call: TRBJ1-5; d_call: -; cdr3_nt: TGCAGTGCTAGATCCCTCCCCCGGGCTAGCGAGGTCGATCAGCCCCAGCATTTT; cdr3_aa: CSARSLPRASEVDQPQHF
clone_size: many; v_call: TRBV15; j_call: TRBJ1-2; d_call: -; cdr3_nt: TGTGCCACCAGCAGAGATCTGGGCTACACCTTC; cdr3_aa: CATSRDLGYTF
clone_size: many; v_call: TRBV20-1; j_call: TRBJ2-7; d_call: -; cdr3_nt: TGCAGTGCTAGAGATCTAACCAACGAGCAGTACTTC; cdr3_aa: CSARDLTNEQYF
clone_size: many; v_call: TRBV4-3; j_call: TRBJ1-1; d_call: -; cdr3_nt: TGCGCCAGCAGCCAGGGTCCTACAGGGTTTGACACTGAAGCTTTCTTT; cdr3_aa: CASSQGPTGFDTEAFF
clone_size: -; v_call: TRBV7-7; j_call: TRBJ1-6; d_call: -; cdr3_nt: TGTGCTAGCAGCTTTCAGGGGACCCTAGATTGTTCACCCCTCCACTTT; cdr3_aa: CASSFQGTLDCSPLHF
clone_size: -; v_call: TRBV5-6; j_call: TRBJ1-2; d_call: -; cdr3_nt: TGTGCCAGCAGCTTAGGGACGGGGCCTGGCTACACCTTC; cdr3_aa: CASSLGTGPGYTF
clone_size: many; v_call: TRBV12-3/TRBV12-4; j_call: TRBJ2-7; d_call: -; cdr3_nt: TGTGCCAGCAGTTTATCCGCTAGCACCTACGAGCAGTACTTC; cdr3_aa: CASSLSASTYEQYF
clone_size: few; v_call: TRBV20-1; j_call: TRBJ2-5; d_call: TRBD2; cdr3_nt: TGCAGTGCTATACCTAGCGGGAGAGGGGGCCAAGAGACCCAGTACTTC; cdr3_aa: CSAIPSGRGGQETQYF
clone_size: -; v_call: TRBV28; j_call: TRBJ1-1; d_call: -; cdr3_nt: TGTGCCAGCAAAGTTGGGGTCCGGAACACTGAAGCTTTCTTT; cdr3_aa: CASKVGVRNTEAFF
clone_size: many; v_call: TRBV5-1; j_call: TRBJ2-2; d_call: -; cdr3_nt: TGCGCCAGCAGCTTGGGGCTCGCCGGGGAGCTGTTTTTT; cdr3_aa: CASSLGLAGELFF
clone_size: -; v_call: TRBV7-2; j_call: TRBJ2-7; d_call: -; cdr3_nt: TGTGCCAGCGCCTTTGGCGGGGCACAGGGTGGTGAGCAGTACTTC; cdr3_aa: CASAFGGAQGGEQYF
clone_size: many; v_call: TRBV7-6; j_call: TRBJ2-3; d_call: -; cdr3_nt: TGTGCCAGCAGCTTACGACCAGACCTGCGGGCAGATACGCAGTATTTT; cdr3_aa: CASSLRPDLRADTQYF
clone_size: -; v_call: TRBV10-3; j_call: TRBJ2-6; d_call: TRBD1; cdr3_nt: TGTGCCATCAGGGACAGGGACGGGGCCAACGTCCTGACTTTC; cdr3_aa: CAIRDRDGANVLTF
clone_size: -; v_call: TRBV9; j_call: TRBJ1-2; d_call: -; cdr3_nt: TGTGCCAGCAGCTCGGATAGGGATCGGGGCTACACCTTC; cdr3_aa: CASSSDRDRGYTF
clone_size: few; v_call: TRBV7-6; j_call: TRBJ2-3; d_call: -; cdr3_nt: TGTGCCAGCAGCTTAGCGGGTCTTAGCACAGATACGCAGTATTTT; cdr3_aa: CASSLAGLSTDTQYF
clone_size: many; v_call: TRBV29-1; j_call: TRBJ2-3; d_call: -; cdr3_nt: TGCAGCGTGCGACCGGTGTCAAGCACAGATACGCAGTATTTT; cdr3_aa: CSVRPVSSTDTQYF
clone_size: -; v_call: TRBV6-2/TRBV6-3; j_call: TRBJ2-1; d_call: -; cdr3_nt: TGTGCCACCTACCCCCTGAACGGTCCCTCCTACAATGAGCAGTTCTTC; cdr3_aa: CATYPLNGPSYNEQFF
clone_size: -; v_call: TRBV7-2; j_call: TRBJ2-5; d_call: -; cdr3_nt: TGTGCCAGCAGCTTACAAATGATGCGGGAGACCCAGTACTTC; cdr3_aa: CASSLQMMRETQYF